These T cell receptor beta chains were read from a single sample in a study of identical twins. Each CDR3 protein gets one entry after TCRdb re-called the 5' RACE reads with MiXCR. The sample yields 450,000 or so distinct CDR3 sequences, around 14% seen once. This sample also belongs to another study, concerning yellow fever vaccine responses in identical twins.

The sample was CD4+ T cells sorted from blood. These receptors were collected from a woman aged 18-35 years in good health. Each CDR3 is given with its conserved first and last residue. The D gene is left open where the match is weak. Clone size, where shown, is once, few, many, or a class for clones that have expanded.

TRBD2,NA,TRBV24-1,TRBJ2-2,CATSETSGGNTGELFF,TGTGCCACCAGTGAAACTAGCGGGGGAAACACCGGGGAGCTGTTTTTT
TRBD2,few,TRBV7-3,TRBJ2-1,CASSSGLAGEQFF,TGTGCCAGCAGCTCGGGACTAGCGGGGGAGCAGTTCTTC
TRBD1,NA,TRBV6-1,TRBJ2-7,CASSRTGGIRYEQYF,TGTGCCAGCAGCCGGACAGGGGGAATCCGATACGAGCAGTACTTC
NA,NA,TRBV5-1,TRBJ1-2,CASSLGAGYTF,TGCGCCAGCAGCTTAGGGGCGGGCTACACCTTC
TRBD1,few,TRBV6-2/TRBV6-3,TRBJ1-5,CASCLVERGQGAHWQPQHF,TGTGCCAGCTGTCTGGTGGAAAGGGGACAGGGGGCCCACTGGCAGCCCCAGCATTTT
NA,few,TRBV12-3/TRBV12-4,TRBJ2-1,CASSLGSKNEQFF,TGTGCCAGCAGTTTGGGGTCAAAAAATGAGCAGTTCTTC
NA,NA,TRBV30,TRBJ2-1,CAWSVSYGGVTKNEQFF,TGTGCCTGGAGTGTTTCCTATGGGGGAGTAACCAAGAATGAGCAGTTCTTC
TRBD2,NA,TRBV2,TRBJ2-2,CASRQTSGNTGELFF,TGTGCCAGCAGGCAGACTAGCGGGAACACCGGGGAGCTGTTTTTT
TRBD2,once,TRBV5-6,TRBJ2-7,CASSFRTSALLYEQYF,TGTGCCAGCAGCTTCCGGACTAGCGCCCTACTCTACGAGCAGTACTTC
NA,few,TRBV12-3/TRBV12-4,TRBJ2-5,CASSFTGSETQYF,TGTGCCAGCAGTTTTACGGGCAGTGAGACCCAGTACTTC
TRBD1,NA,TRBV5-6,TRBJ1-1,CASSLAQGAYTEAFF,TGTGCCAGCAGCTTGGCTCAGGGGGCGTACACTGAAGCTTTCTTT
NA,few,TRBV20-1,TRBJ2-5,CSARLIRTQQETQYF,TGCAGTGCTAGGTTGATTAGGACACAACAAGAGACCCAGTACTTC
TRBD2,NA,TRBV6-4,TRBJ2-4,CASSDPPGLAGYVSAKNIQYF,TGTGCCAGCAGTGACCCTCCGGGACTAGCGGGTTATGTTTCTGCCAAAAACATTCAGTACTTC
NA,few,TRBV7-9,TRBJ1-6,CASSFPDAPLHF,TGTGCCAGCAGCTTCCCAGATGCACCCCTCCACTTT
NA,NA,TRBV2,TRBJ2-7,CASSMREQYF,TGTGCCAGCAGTATGAGGGAGCAGTACTTC
NA,NA,TRBV28,TRBJ2-7,CASSPPRVFPTIPYEQYF,TGTGCCAGCAGTCCCCCTCGGGTATTCCCGACGATTCCCTACGAGCAGTACTTC
NA,many,TRBV5-5,TRBJ2-3,CASSLESRGTDTQYF,TGTGCCAGCAGCTTGGAATCGCGGGGAACAGATACGCAGTATTTT
NA,NA,TRBV28,TRBJ1-5,CASSYENQPQHF,TGTGCCAGCAGTTATGAGAATCAGCCCCAGCATTTT
NA,few,TRBV12-3/TRBV12-4,TRBJ1-2,CASSPPSAGRGYTF,TGTGCCAGCAGCCCCCCCTCCGCGGGGAGAGGCTACACCTTC
NA,NA,TRBV14,TRBJ2-7,CAREPGHLISKQYF,TGTGCCAGGGAACCGGGACATCTGATTTCAAAGCAGTACTTC
TRBD2,NA,TRBV10-3,TRBJ2-7,CAISERREVHEQYF,TGTGCCATCAGTGAGAGGCGGGAGGTCCACGAGCAGTACTTC
TRBD1,many,TRBV6-1,TRBJ1-5,CASRGQGNQPQHF,TGTGCCAGCAGAGGACAGGGCAATCAGCCCCAGCATTTT
TRBD2,few,TRBV7-6,TRBJ2-5,CASSQDGGGETQYF,TGTGCCAGCAGCCAAGATGGGGGGGGGGAGACCCAGTACTTC
NA,NA,TRBV18,TRBJ2-2,CASSPHTGPGRELFF,TGTGCCAGCTCACCTCATACAGGGCCCGGCAGGGAGCTGTTTTTT
TRBD1,few,TRBV6-2/TRBV6-3,TRBJ2-6,CASSTGDIGANVLTF,TGTGCCAGCAGTACAGGGGACATCGGGGCCAACGTCCTGACTTTC
NA,NA,TRBV5-1,TRBJ1-1,CASRSGASGTEAFF,TGCGCCAGCAGGTCCGGGGCGTCCGGCACTGAAGCTTTCTTT
NA,few,TRBV5-1,TRBJ2-6,CASSPWGAVNSGANVLTF,TGCGCCAGCAGCCCGTGGGGGGCGGTTAACTCTGGGGCCAACGTCCTGACTTTC
NA,NA,TRBV12-3/TRBV12-4,TRBJ2-1,CASSSDWYNEQFF,TGTGCCAGCAGTTCCGACTGGTACAATGAGCAGTTCTTC
TRBD2,NA,TRBV18,TRBJ2-5,CASSPRSSGQETQYF,TGTGCCAGCTCACCACGGTCTAGCGGCCAAGAGACCCAGTACTTC
NA,few,TRBV5-1,TRBJ2-7,CASSPGRDQTGEQYF,TGCGCCAGCAGCCCAGGCCGGGACCAAACTGGGGAGCAGTACTTC
NA,few,TRBV20-1,TRBJ1-6,CSAEWGGGYNSPLHF,TGCAGTGCTGAGTGGGGGGGCGGCTATAATTCACCCCTCCACTTT